A selection of T cell receptor beta chains follows, all from one sample in a study of cytomegalovirus exposure and HLA in healthy donors. Using immunoSEQ multiplex PCR, the repertoire was profiled, and TCRdb retains in-frame clones only, with some absent. The sample data list roughly 120,000 clones. Sequenced: PBMCs. The source is a man aged 30-40 years in good health and CMV-seronegative. Each CDR3 is given with its conserved first and last residue. Each record gives: CDR3 protein, CDR3 DNA, D gene, J gene, V gene. D genes are given only for firm matches.

CDR3aa: CASSAGTSLYEQYF
CDR3nt: TGTGCCAGCAGTGCCGGGACTTCCTTATACGAGCAGTACTTC
d_gene: NA
j_gene: TRBJ2-7
v_gene: TRBV6-6

CDR3aa: CASSPNRAEAFF
CDR3nt: TGTGCCAGCTCACCGAACAGGGCTGAAGCTTTCTTT
d_gene: NA
j_gene: TRBJ1-1
v_gene: TRBV18

CDR3aa: CASRDSVNQPQHF
CDR3nt: TGTGCCAGCAGGGACAGCGTCAATCAGCCCCAGCATTTT
d_gene: NA
j_gene: TRBJ1-5
v_gene: TRBV2

CDR3aa: CARRTGGNRLNTEAFF
CDR3nt: TGTGCCAGACGGACAGGTGGAAACCGTTTGAACACTGAAGCTTTCTTT
d_gene: TRBD1
j_gene: TRBJ1-1
v_gene: TRBV5-3

CDR3aa: CASSQGAAGTQETQYF
CDR3nt: TGCGCCAGCAGCCAAGGAGCGGCGGGAACGCAAGAGACCCAGTACTTC
d_gene: NA
j_gene: TRBJ2-5
v_gene: TRBV4-1

CDR3aa: CATSRDRQAYGYTF
CDR3nt: TGTGCCACCAGCAGAGATAGGCAGGCCTATGGCTACACCTTC
d_gene: NA
j_gene: TRBJ1-2
v_gene: TRBV15

CDR3aa: CASSLAGKLSPLHF
CDR3nt: TGTGCCAGCAGCTTAGCGGGCAAGCTTTCACCCCTCCACTTT
d_gene: NA
j_gene: TRBJ1-6
v_gene: TRBV7-9

CDR3aa: CASSDSYEQFF
CDR3nt: TGTGCCAGCAGCGACTCCTATGAGCAGTTCTTC
d_gene: NA
j_gene: TRBJ2-1
v_gene: TRBV5-4

CDR3aa: CASSLEPNTEAFF
CDR3nt: TGCGCCAGCAGCTTGGAGCCGAACACTGAAGCTTTCTTT
d_gene: NA
j_gene: TRBJ1-1
v_gene: TRBV5-1

CDR3aa: CASSLMQSTDTQYF
CDR3nt: TGCGCCAGCAGCTTGATGCAGAGCACAGATACGCAGTATTTT
d_gene: NA
j_gene: TRBJ2-3
v_gene: TRBV5-1

CDR3aa: CAISDRLERVIQYF
CDR3nt: TGTGCCATCAGTGACAGACTCGAGCGAGTAATTCAGTACTTC
d_gene: NA
j_gene: TRBJ2-4
v_gene: TRBV10-3

CDR3aa: CASSQERGANTEAFF
CDR3nt: TGCGCCAGCAGCCAAGAACGGGGAGCGAACACTGAAGCTTTCTTT
d_gene: NA
j_gene: TRBJ1-1
v_gene: TRBV4-3

CDR3aa: CASTTSGGHSYEQYF
CDR3nt: TGTGCCAGCACCACTAGCGGGGGGCACTCCTACGAGCAGTACTTC
d_gene: TRBD2
j_gene: TRBJ2-7
v_gene: TRBV11-2

CDR3aa: CASSAQQGAYEQYF
CDR3nt: TGTGCCAGCAGTGCCCAACAGGGCGCCTACGAGCAGTACTTC
d_gene: NA
j_gene: TRBJ2-7
v_gene: TRBV6-1

CDR3aa: CASSLPGLDQETQYF
CDR3nt: TGTGCCAGCAGCTTGCCTGGGCTCGACCAAGAGACCCAGTACTTC
d_gene: NA
j_gene: TRBJ2-5
v_gene: TRBV5-4

CDR3aa: CASSLAFGTGIPTEAFF
CDR3nt: TGCGCCAGCAGCTTGGCCTTTGGGACAGGGATCCCCACTGAAGCTTTCTTT
d_gene: TRBD1
j_gene: TRBJ1-1
v_gene: TRBV5-1

CDR3aa: CASSLVLAGNLEQFF
CDR3nt: TGTGCCAGCAGCTTAGTATTAGCGGGGAACCTTGAGCAGTTCTTC
d_gene: TRBD2
j_gene: TRBJ2-1
v_gene: TRBV7-8

CDR3aa: CASSETTGGLTDTQYF
CDR3nt: TGTGCCAGCAGTGAGACTACAGGGGGCCTGACAGATACGCAGTATTTT
d_gene: TRBD1
j_gene: TRBJ2-3
v_gene: TRBV2

CDR3aa: CASSDRGKVYNEQFF
CDR3nt: TGTGCCAGCAGCGACAGGGGAAAGGTGTACAATGAGCAGTTCTTC
d_gene: TRBD1
j_gene: TRBJ2-1
v_gene: TRBV2

CDR3aa: CASSLGYSPYEQYF
CDR3nt: TGTGCCAGCAGCTTAGGGTACAGTCCCTACGAGCAGTACTTC
d_gene: NA
j_gene: TRBJ2-7
v_gene: TRBV7-9

CDR3aa: CASSKREKGGESPLHF
CDR3nt: TGTGCCAGCAGCAAACGGGAGAAGGGGGGGGAGTCACCCCTCCACTTT
d_gene: NA
j_gene: TRBJ1-6
v_gene: TRBV21-1

CDR3aa: CASTGQGASGLEAFF
CDR3nt: TGTGCCAGCACCGGACAGGGGGCAAGTGGACTTGAAGCTTTCTTT
d_gene: TRBD1
j_gene: TRBJ1-1
v_gene: TRBV6-6

CDR3aa: CATEDRVRGTGELFF
CDR3nt: TGTGCCACGGAGGACAGGGTCCGGGGCACCGGGGAGCTGTTTTTT
d_gene: TRBD1
j_gene: TRBJ2-2
v_gene: TRBV10-3

CDR3aa: CASNRGGAGETQYF
CDR3nt: TGTGCCAGCAATCGGGGGGGGGCTGGGGAGACCCAGTACTTC
d_gene: TRBD2
j_gene: TRBJ2-5
v_gene: TRBV6-5

CDR3aa: CATGTSGGRNTGELFF
CDR3nt: TGTGCCACCGGGACTAGCGGGGGGCGGAACACCGGGGAGCTGTTTTTT
d_gene: TRBD2
j_gene: TRBJ2-2
v_gene: TRBV10-3

CDR3aa: CASSEDPGRGRGEQYF
CDR3nt: TGTGCCAGCAGTGAAGATCCAGGCAGGGGGCGCGGAGAGCAGTACTTC
d_gene: TRBD1
j_gene: TRBJ2-5
v_gene: TRBV2

CDR3aa: CATGPGTGELGTDTQYF
CDR3nt: TGTGCCACTGGCCCCGGGACGGGGGAACTTGGGACAGATACGCAGTATTTT
d_gene: NA
j_gene: TRBJ2-3
v_gene: TRBV10-3

CDR3aa: CASRDRDSRVYGYTF
CDR3nt: TGTGCCAGTAGGGACAGGGATTCGCGGGTCTATGGCTACACCTTC
d_gene: TRBD1
j_gene: TRBJ1-2
v_gene: TRBV19

CDR3aa: CASSLTQNTEAFF
CDR3nt: TGTGCCAGCAGCTTAACACAGAACACTGAAGCTTTCTTT
d_gene: NA
j_gene: TRBJ1-1
v_gene: TRBV7-3

CDR3aa: CASSVLTGPNEKLFF
CDR3nt: TGTGCCAGCAGCGTGCTGACAGGGCCCAATGAAAAACTGTTTTTT
d_gene: TRBD1
j_gene: TRBJ1-4
v_gene: TRBV9

CDR3aa: CASSIIENQPQHF
CDR3nt: TGTGCCAGTAGTATAATAGAGAATCAGCCCCAGCATTTT
d_gene: NA
j_gene: TRBJ1-5
v_gene: TRBV19

CDR3aa: CASRWTGLGNSPLHF
CDR3nt: TGTGCCAGCAGGTGGACAGGGCTCGGGAATTCACCCCTCCACTTT
d_gene: TRBD1
j_gene: TRBJ1-6
v_gene: TRBV7-6

CDR3aa: CASSFDMRTVGANVLTF
CDR3nt: TGTGCCAGCAGTTTCGATATGAGGACAGTGGGGGCCAACGTCCTGACTTTC
d_gene: NA
j_gene: TRBJ2-6
v_gene: TRBV11-2

CDR3aa: CASSLMGGGETQYF
CDR3nt: TGCGCCAGCAGCTTGATGGGCGGGGGGGAGACCCAGTACTTC
d_gene: TRBD2
j_gene: TRBJ2-5
v_gene: TRBV5-1

CDR3aa: CASSLTGDTQYF
CDR3nt: TGTGCCAGCAGCTTAACGGGAGATACGCAGTATTTT
d_gene: NA
j_gene: TRBJ2-3
v_gene: TRBV11-3

CDR3aa: CASSRRQNMNTEAFF
CDR3nt: TGTGCCAGCAGCCGCCGACAGAATATGAACACTGAAGCTTTCTTT
d_gene: NA
j_gene: TRBJ1-1
v_gene: TRBV7-6

CDR3aa: CASSVAGGGYNEQFF
CDR3nt: TGTGCCAGCAGCGTCGCGGGGGGGGGTTACAATGAGCAGTTCTTC
d_gene: TRBD2
j_gene: TRBJ2-1
v_gene: TRBV7-2

CDR3aa: CASSYGQGAHEQFF
CDR3nt: TGCGCCAGCAGCTATGGACAGGGGGCACATGAGCAGTTCTTC
d_gene: TRBD1
j_gene: TRBJ2-1
v_gene: TRBV4-3

CDR3aa: CACGETQYF
CDR3nt: TGTGCTTGCGGGGAGACCCAGTACTTC
d_gene: NA
j_gene: TRBJ2-5
v_gene: TRBV11-2

CDR3aa: CASSPGGLPSGNTIYF
CDR3nt: TGCGCCAGCAGCCCTGGAGGGCTACCCTCTGGAAACACCATATATTTT
d_gene: NA
j_gene: TRBJ1-3
v_gene: TRBV5-1

CDR3aa: CASSQPPGTGGMNTEAFF
CDR3nt: TGTGCCAGCAGCCAACCCCCCGGGACAGGGGGCATGAACACTGAAGCTTTCTTT
d_gene: TRBD1
j_gene: TRBJ1-1
v_gene: TRBV14

CDR3aa: CASSRGTGSGNTIYF
CDR3nt: TGCGCCAGCAGCAGAGGGACAGGGTCTGGAAACACCATATATTTT
d_gene: TRBD1
j_gene: TRBJ1-3
v_gene: TRBV5-1

CDR3aa: CASSSTTGGGYEQYF
CDR3nt: TGCGCCAGCAGCTCGACGACAGGGGGCGGATACGAGCAGTACTTC
d_gene: TRBD1
j_gene: TRBJ2-7
v_gene: TRBV5-1

CDR3aa: CASRDSLNTEAFF
CDR3nt: TGCGCCTCACGGGACAGCCTGAACACTGAAGCTTTCTTT
d_gene: TRBD1
j_gene: TRBJ1-1
v_gene: TRBV4-1

CDR3aa: CASSIDVRLTRKTGETQYF
CDR3nt: TGTGCCAGTAGTATAGATGTACGCCTTACTCGCAAAACAGGAGAGACCCAGTACTTC
d_gene: NA
j_gene: TRBJ2-5
v_gene: TRBV19

CDR3aa: CASSLGLASGAYYEQYF
CDR3nt: TGTGCCAGCAGCTTAGGGTTGGCTAGCGGGGCTTACTACGAGCAGTACTTC
d_gene: TRBD2
j_gene: TRBJ2-7
v_gene: TRBV7-2

CDR3aa: CASSLVWGGDSPLHF
CDR3nt: TGTGCCAGCAGCTTAGTTTGGGGAGGGGATTCACCCCTCCACTTT
d_gene: NA
j_gene: TRBJ1-6
v_gene: TRBV7-2

CDR3aa: CASSFSGTLGGNQPQHF
CDR3nt: TGTGCCAGCAGCTTCTCCGGGACTCTGGGGGGCAATCAGCCCCAGCATTTT
d_gene: NA
j_gene: TRBJ1-5
v_gene: TRBV5-6

CDR3aa: CASSGPAGEFF
CDR3nt: TGTGCCAGCAGTGGTCCAGCCGGGGAGTTCTTC
d_gene: NA
j_gene: TRBJ2-1
v_gene: TRBV2

CDR3aa: CASSLGENGYTF
CDR3nt: TGCGCCAGCAGCTTAGGAGAAAACGGCTACACCTTC
d_gene: NA
j_gene: TRBJ1-2
v_gene: TRBV5-1

CDR3aa: CASIVQGAGNYGYTF
CDR3nt: TGTGCCAGCATCGTACAGGGGGCAGGGAACTATGGCTACACCTTC
d_gene: TRBD1
j_gene: TRBJ1-2
v_gene: TRBV2

CDR3aa: CASSPPGTGRYEQYF
CDR3nt: TGTGCCAGCTCACCTCCTGGGACAGGGAGATACGAGCAGTACTTC
d_gene: TRBD1
j_gene: TRBJ2-7
v_gene: TRBV18

CDR3aa: CASSMRRQGGTGELFF
CDR3nt: TGTGCCAGTAGTATGAGGCGCCAGGGTGGCACCGGGGAGCTGTTTTTT
d_gene: NA
j_gene: TRBJ2-2
v_gene: TRBV19

CDR3aa: CASSRDTDSYNEQFF
CDR3nt: TGCGCCAGCAGCCGGGACACTGACTCCTACAATGAGCAGTTCTTC
d_gene: NA
j_gene: TRBJ2-1
v_gene: TRBV5-1

CDR3aa: CASSENSGPSSYNEQFF
CDR3nt: TGCGCCAGCAGCGAGAACAGCGGCCCTAGCTCCTACAATGAGCAGTTCTTC
d_gene: NA
j_gene: TRBJ2-1
v_gene: TRBV5-1